The T cell receptor (beta chain) described here comes from a study of OX40 agonist ivuxolimab in advanced cancers. In the study overall: The costimulatory receptor OX40 (CD134) was targeted by ivuxolimab, a fully human IgG2 agonistic monoclonal antibody. Intravenous ivuxolimab was administered to patients every 2 weeks at six dose levels: 0.01, 0.1, 0.3, 1.5, 3 and 10 mg/kg. Of the roughly 50 dose-escalation patients, hepatocellular carcinoma was present in some 19, melanoma in around 15, renal cell carcinoma in 9 and head and neck cancer in 9. In the dose-escalation cohort, 70% to 90% of patients were male, and the mean age was roughly 60 years with a range of roughly 20 to 79. Patients were allowed to have had prior anti-PD-1, anti-PD-L1 or anti-CTLA-4 therapy, and 40% of the dose-escalation patients had previously received checkpoint inhibitors. Three dose-escalation patients achieved partial responses, one with hepatocellular carcinoma and two with cutaneous melanoma. The purpose of peripheral TCRbeta sequencing was to test whether ivuxolimab changed TCR sequence diversity and led to clonal T-cell expansion. The paper reports the monotherapy dose-escalation portion (N of about 47 patients) of the phase I ivuxolimab trial. Study-wide conclusions, independent of this receptor: In partial responders in the 0.1-3.0 mg/kg groups, normalized peripheral clonal expansion was found to be among the lowest, especially among CD8+ T cells. Antigen specificity was not determined for the clonally expanded peripheral T cells. Low levels of normalized T-cell clonal expansion were also seen in some patients who did not respond. After ivuxolimab, CD8+ T cells had more expanded clones than CD4+ T cells on average. At doses of 0.1 to 3.0 mg/kg, clonal expansion of both CD4+ and CD8+ T cells in blood was seen between baseline and week 6.

For sequencing of the TCRbeta CDR3 region, genomic DNA was extracted from the sorted cells. The immunoSEQ Assay was used for sequencing of TCRbeta CDR3 regions. TCRdb limited this immuneACCESS table to in-frame rearrangements with V and J called. A share of clones is missing; checked studies link under half to unresolved V genes, and the rest is unexplained. The sample has approximately 15,000 clones on record, approximately 72% of them singletons. About 30% of the sample belongs to the ten largest clones. The CDR3 runs 15 amino acids, cysteine and phenylalanine included. Solely the CDR3 DNA is kept, with 45 bases framed from the first base. The V end loses 3 bases and the J end loses 1 base, and a stretch of 11 bases separates them. Per the germline V gene, MRHNA is the CDR1 and SNTAGT is the CDR2. Patients with a history of autoimmune disease or receiving systemic immunosuppression were excluded from the trial. In every dose cohort, peripheral blood was drawn for TCR sequencing at baseline, cycle 4 day 1, and cycle 7 day 1. The samples were taken from a phase I, first-in-human, multicenter, open-label dose-escalation trial of ivuxolimab. Adults with locally advanced or metastatic melanoma, renal cell carcinoma, hepatocellular carcinoma or head and neck squamous cell carcinoma were enrolled in the trial. Before TCR sequencing, CD4+ T cells and CD8+ T cells from peripheral blood were sorted into separate populations.

Comment on this clone: Its antigen is still unknown. The record has no base qualities; no much larger clone is one base away.

The starting material was CD4+ or CD8+ T cells sorted from blood, obtained in a trial of the OX40 agonist ivuxolimab. This receptor was taken from an adult with an advanced solid tumor such as melanoma, head and neck, liver or kidney cancer. The chain was built from TRBV6-4 and TRBJ2-3; the D gene lacks a confident call. The CDR3 loop reads CASSEASGRTDTQYF. The nucleotides read TGTGCCAGCAGTGAGGCTAGTGGTCGCACAGATACGCAGTATTTT.